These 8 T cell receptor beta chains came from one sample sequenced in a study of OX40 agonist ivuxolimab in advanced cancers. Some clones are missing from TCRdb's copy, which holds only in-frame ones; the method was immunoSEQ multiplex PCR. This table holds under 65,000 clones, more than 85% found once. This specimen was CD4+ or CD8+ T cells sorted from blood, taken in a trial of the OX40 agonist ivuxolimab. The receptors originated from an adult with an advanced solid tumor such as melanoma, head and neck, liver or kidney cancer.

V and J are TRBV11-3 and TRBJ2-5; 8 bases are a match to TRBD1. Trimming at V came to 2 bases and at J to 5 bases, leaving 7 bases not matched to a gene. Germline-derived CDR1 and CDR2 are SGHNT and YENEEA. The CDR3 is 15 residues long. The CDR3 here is CASSLPPQGDETQYF. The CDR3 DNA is TGTGCCAGCAGCTTACCCCCACAGGGGGACGAGACCCAGTACTTC.

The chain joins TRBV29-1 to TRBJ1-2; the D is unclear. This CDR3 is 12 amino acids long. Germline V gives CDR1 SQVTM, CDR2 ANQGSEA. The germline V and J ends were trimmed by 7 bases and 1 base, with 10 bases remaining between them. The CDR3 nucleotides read TGCAGCGGTGTGCTGGGTAACTATGGCTACACCTTC. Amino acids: CSGVLGNYGYTF.

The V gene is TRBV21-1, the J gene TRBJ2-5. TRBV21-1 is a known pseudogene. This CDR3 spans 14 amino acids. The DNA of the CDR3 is TGTGCCAGCAGCATGGACGGGGGCGAAGAGACCCAGTACTTC. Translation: CASSMDGGEETQYF.

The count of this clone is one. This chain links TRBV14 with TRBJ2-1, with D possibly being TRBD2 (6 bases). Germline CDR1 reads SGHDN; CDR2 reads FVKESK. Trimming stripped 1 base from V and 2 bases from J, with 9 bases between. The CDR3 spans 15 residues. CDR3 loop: CASSQGSGAYNEQFF. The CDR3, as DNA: TGTGCCAGCAGCCAAGGGTCGGGGGCCTACAATGAGCAGTTCTTC.

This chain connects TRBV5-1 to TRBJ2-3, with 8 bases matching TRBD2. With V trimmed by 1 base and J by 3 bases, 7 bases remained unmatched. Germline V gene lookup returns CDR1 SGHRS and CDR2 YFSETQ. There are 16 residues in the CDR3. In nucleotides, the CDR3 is TGCGCCAGCAGCTTGAGTAGCGGGGCCAATACAGATACGCAGTATTTT. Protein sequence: CASSLSSGANTDTQYF.

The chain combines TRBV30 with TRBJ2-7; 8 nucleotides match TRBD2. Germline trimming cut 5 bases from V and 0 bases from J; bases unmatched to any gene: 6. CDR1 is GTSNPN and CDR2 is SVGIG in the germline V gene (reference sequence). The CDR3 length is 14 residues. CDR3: CAWGRGGTSYEQYF. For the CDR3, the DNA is TGTGCCTGGGGCCGGGGGGGTACCTCCTACGAGCAGTACTTC.

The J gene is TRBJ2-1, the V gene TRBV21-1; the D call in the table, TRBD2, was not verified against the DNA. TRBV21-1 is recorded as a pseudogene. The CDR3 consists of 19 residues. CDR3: CASSKLTSGRARLYNEQFF. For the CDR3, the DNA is TGTGCCAGCAGCAAACTAACTAGCGGGAGGGCTAGGCTTTACAATGAGCAGTTCTTC.

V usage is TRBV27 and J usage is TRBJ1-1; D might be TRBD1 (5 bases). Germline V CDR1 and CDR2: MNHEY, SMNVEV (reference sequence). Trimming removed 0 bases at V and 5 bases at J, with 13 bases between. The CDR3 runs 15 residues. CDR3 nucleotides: TGTGCCAGCAGTTTATCAGCCAGGGTAGGTACTGAAGCTTTCTTT. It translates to CASSLSARVGTEAFF.